The 12 T cell receptor beta chains below come from one sample, sequenced in a study of a mutant IDH1 vaccine in newly diagnosed glioma. Documented time point: baseline, week 1 (first vaccination visit). The treatment denotes: pre-vaccination baseline after standard-of-care therapy. Method: immunoSEQ multiplex PCR; TCRdb's copy keeps in-frame clones and lacks some. The repertoire holds roughly 51,000 clones, with about nine tenths as singletons. Sequences were derived from PBMCs, sampled from a glioma patient treated with radiotherapy, temozolomide or both. These receptors were collected from a man in his forties with glioma.

In its sample, this clone was seen once. One end of the junction varies from germline; a read error may be responsible. The CDR3 DNA reads as TGCGCCAGCAGCTTGAGGACTACCATCGAAGATACGCTGTATTTT. Translated: CASSLRTTIEDTLYF. The chain links TRBV5-1 to TRBJ2-3; D is possibly TRBD2 (6 bases). CDR1 and CDR2 from the germline V gene are SGHRS and YFSETQ. This CDR3 spans 15 amino acids.

The rearrangement uses TRBV19 and TRBJ2-2, with unresolved D. CDR3 length: 14 amino acids. CDR1 and CDR2 (germline): LNHDA, SQIVND (reference sequence). V dropped 3 bases and J dropped 4 bases, with 9 bases sitting between them. CDR3 coding DNA: TGTGCCAGTAGTATTGGTAGGCTCACCGGGGAGCTGTTTTTT. This codes for CASSIGRLTGELFF.

J is TRBJ2-1 and V is TRBV29-1; TRBD1 aligns across 9 bases. Germline loops: CDR1 SQVTM, CDR2 ANQGSEA. This CDR3 has 14 amino acids. The V segment lost 1 base and the J segment 12 bases; nucleotides outside the gene matches: 10. Written as DNA, the CDR3 is TGCAGCGTTGAAGGGGACAGGGTTACAATGGGGCAGTTCTTC. Amino acids: CSVEGDRVTMGQFF.

This clone appeared once. CDR3 residues: CAISEGWGFQETQYF. In nucleotides, the CDR3 is TGTGCCATCAGTGAGGGATGGGGATTCCAAGAGACCCAGTACTTC. The rearrangement links TRBV10-3 to TRBJ2-5; D not resolved. V was pared by 2 bases and J by 1 base, with 11 bases between. CDR3 length equals 15 residues. CDR1 ENHRY and CDR2 SYGVKD come from the germline V gene.

This chain links TRBV7-9 with TRBJ2-2; 10 bases fit TRBD2. Trimming cost V 4 bases and J 4 bases; bases outside gene matches: 9. Germline V gene lookup returns CDR1 SEHNR and CDR2 FQNEAQ (reference sequence). This CDR3 is built from 17 residues. The CDR3 sequence: CASSWRAGGPGTGELFF. The DNA of the CDR3 is TGTGCCAGCAGCTGGCGAGCGGGAGGGCCTGGCACCGGGGAGCTGTTTTTT.

The V gene is TRBV18, the J gene TRBJ2-2; possibly TRBD2 for D (5 bases). Trimming left V 2 bases short and J 10 bases short, with 14 bases between. Germline values: CDR1 KGHSH, CDR2 LQKENI. The CDR3 sequence is 14 residues long. Here the CDR3 DNA reads TGTGCCAGCTCACCAAGTCTGAGGGATGCGGAGCTGTTTTTT. This gives the protein CASSPSLRDAELFF.

The rearrangement joins TRBV5-1 to TRBJ2-7, with 10 bases identical to TRBD1. V gave up 4 bases and J gave up 2 bases; unmatched junction bases: 3. In germline, CDR1 is SGHRS, CDR2 YFSETQ. There are 14 residues in the CDR3. The CDR3 spells CASSPGTGAYEQYF. CDR3 DNA sequence: TGCGCCAGCAGCCCCGGGACAGGGGCCTACGAGCAGTACTTC.

The gene calls are TRBV5-1 and TRBJ2-5; tentatively, D is TRBD2 (5 bases). The V gene's germline CDR1 is SGHRS and CDR2 YFSETQ. The CDR3 is made up of 15 amino acids. Trimming cost V 5 bases and J 4 bases, with 18 bases left between them. CDR3 sequence reads: CASSRPGSPGETQYF. CDR3 DNA: TGCGCCAGCAGTAGACCGGGAAGCCCGGGAGAGACCCAGTACTTC.

The V gene is TRBV7-6, the J gene TRBJ2-3, with 9 bases matching TRBD2. Per germline, CDR1 SGHVS and CDR2 FNYEAQ. Trimming removed 4 bases from V and 3 bases from J; junction bases left unmatched: 8. The CDR3 is 16 residues long. In DNA form, the CDR3 reads TGTGCCAGCAGCTCCTTAGCGGGAGAATGGACAGATACGCAGTATTTT. Amino acid sequence: CASSSLAGEWTDTQYF.

The chain recombines TRBV7-9 with TRBJ2-3; 13 nucleotides align to TRBD2. Germline V gene lookup returns CDR1 SEHNR and CDR2 FQNEAQ (reference sequence). J was trimmed by 6 bases and V by 4 bases; bases with no gene match: 13. The CDR3 sequence is 18 residues long. CDR3 in amino acids: CASSSPPGLAGAPDTQYF. In nucleotides, the CDR3 is TGTGCCAGCAGCTCACCGCCTGGACTAGCGGGAGCTCCGGATACGCAGTATTTT.

The rearrangement links TRBV7-9 to TRBJ2-7; D unclear. Germline values: CDR1 SEHNR, CDR2 FQNEAQ (reference sequence). V gave up 0 bases and J gave up 4 bases, with 7 bases separating them. The CDR3 totals 13 residues. The CDR3: CASSLAFGYEQYF. The CDR3 DNA sequence: TGTGCCAGCAGCTTAGCGTTTGGGTACGAGCAGTACTTC.

CDR3 protein: CASSDRGSNTEAFF. The CDR3 nucleotides are TGTGCCAGCTCGGATCGCGGGAGTAACACTGAAGCTTTCTTT. V gene TRBV18 combines with J gene TRBJ1-1, with D hard to call. The CDR3 runs to 14 residues. V was cut by 6 bases and J by 2 bases, with 13 bases left in between. Germline V gives CDR1 KGHSH, CDR2 LQKENI.